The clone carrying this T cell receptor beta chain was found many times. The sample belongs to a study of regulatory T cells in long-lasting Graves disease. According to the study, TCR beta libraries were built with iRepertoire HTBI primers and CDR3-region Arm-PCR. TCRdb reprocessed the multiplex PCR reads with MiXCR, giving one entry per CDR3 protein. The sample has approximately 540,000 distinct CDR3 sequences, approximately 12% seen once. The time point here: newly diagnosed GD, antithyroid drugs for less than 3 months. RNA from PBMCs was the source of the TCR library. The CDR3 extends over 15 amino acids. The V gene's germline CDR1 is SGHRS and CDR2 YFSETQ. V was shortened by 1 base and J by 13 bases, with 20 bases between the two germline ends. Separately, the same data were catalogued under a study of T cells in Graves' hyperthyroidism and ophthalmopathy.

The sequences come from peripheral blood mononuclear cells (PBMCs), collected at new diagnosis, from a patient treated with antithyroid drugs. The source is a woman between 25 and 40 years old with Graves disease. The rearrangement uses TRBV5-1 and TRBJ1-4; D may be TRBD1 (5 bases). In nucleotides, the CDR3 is TGCGCCAGCAGCTTGCTCCCCCAAGGATCGGGGGGACTGTTTTTT. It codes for CASSLLPQGSGGLFF.